One and the same sample provided the 23 T cell receptor beta chains below, sequenced in a study of Graves' ophthalmopathy and Graves' hyperthyroidism. As the template, RNA transcripts were used to amplify TCR beta CDR3 regions. Second-round multiplex PCR followed a first-round RT-PCR using HTBI primers. Using its own MiXCR run on the multiplex PCR reads, TCRdb lists one record per CDR3 protein. The repertoire includes around 1,000,000 distinct CDR3 sequences, about two fifths of them detected once, and 11% sits in the top ten. The sample comprised peripheral blood or thyroid tissue (not recorded which). The receptors stem from an adult man with Graves' hyperthyroidism.

In this sample, this clonotype turned up many times. The rearrangement links TRBV5-1 to TRBJ1-2, with D tentatively TRBD1 (5 bases). V was pared by 4 bases and J by 4 bases, with 11 bases between. In germline, CDR1 is SGHRS, CDR2 YFSETQ. The CDR3 extends over 13 amino acids. CDR3 protein: CASSPRDVYGYTF. DNA of the CDR3: TGCGCCAGCAGCCCAAGGGACGTCTATGGCTACACCTTC.

The V gene is TRBV20-1, the J gene TRBJ2-7, with 12 bases that match TRBD1. The germline gives CDR1 DFQATT, CDR2 SNEGSKA (reference sequence). The trim removed 6 bases at V and 4 bases at J, leaving 7 bases unmatched. The CDR3 covers 14 residues. CDR3 residues: CSANRDRGLYEQYF. Written as DNA, the CDR3 is TGCAGTGCGAACCGGGACAGGGGGCTTTACGAGCAGTACTTC.

In this sample, this clonotype turned up a few times. This may come from a read error, since a much larger clone is one base off. The V and J genes are TRBV7-8 and TRBJ1-1, with a tentative D call TRBD1 (6 bases). The CDR3 contains 14 residues. Per the germline V gene, CDR1 is SGHVS and CDR2 is FQNEAQ. The V end lost 6 bases, the J end lost 0 bases, and 11 bases lay between the germline ends. The DNA of the CDR3 is TGTGCCAGCAGGCGGACAGTCATGAACACTGAAGCTTTCTTT. Translation gives CASRRTVMNTEAFF.

This clonotype was observed a few times. The rearrangement links TRBV10-3 to TRBJ2-2, with 9 bases that match TRBD1. The CDR3 has 14 residues. The junction had 9 bases not matched to a gene; V was cut back by 10 bases and J by 6 bases. CDR1 and CDR2 from the germline V gene are ENHRY and SYGVKD. CDR3 region: CASARDRVSGELFF. The CDR3 region has the DNA TGTGCCAGCGCCCGGGACAGGGTATCCGGGGAGCTGTTTTTT.

The table lists this clonotype with a few counts. The chain combines TRBV30 with TRBJ2-7, with a possible D match to TRBD1 (6 bases). The CDR3 spans 13 residues. The V gene lost 3 bases and the J gene lost 5 bases, with 14 bases spanning the gap. CDR1 and CDR2 from the germline V gene are GTSNPN and SVGIG (reference sequence). CDR3 nucleotides: TGTGCCTGGAGGGGCACAGGGAGTCACGAGCAGTACTTC. Residues: CAWRGTGSHEQYF.

The sample holds a few counts of this clonotype. This rearrangement joins TRBV3-1 to TRBJ1-2; D perhaps matches TRBD1 (5 bases). The V end lost 0 bases, the J end lost 9 bases, and 14 bases lay between the germline ends. The CDR3 extends over 14 amino acids. Germline V gene lookup returns CDR1 LGHDT and CDR2 YNNKEL (reference sequence). CDR3 in amino acids: CASSQDSTGLRYTF. The CDR3 nucleotides read TGTGCCAGCAGCCAAGATTCGACGGGACTCCGCTACACCTTC.

This chain joins TRBV7-8 and TRBJ2-5, with TRBD2 matching 11 bases. Germline trimming cut 1 base from V and 5 bases from J; bases unmatched to any gene: 18. The CDR3 has 20 amino acids. The V gene's germline CDR1 is SGHVS and CDR2 FQNEAQ. In nucleotides, the CDR3 is TGTGCCAGCAGCTTAGACCCCAGGGAAAGACTAGCGGGGAGCCGGGAGACCCAGTACTTC. Residues: CASSLDPRERLAGSRETQYF.

In the case of this clonotype: This may be a read error, as it is one base from a much larger clone. The chain links TRBV12-3 or TRBV12-4 to TRBJ1-1; a weak D match, TRBD1 (6 bases). The CDR3 runs 13 residues. The CDR3 reads CATHNTGNTEALF. The CDR3 region has the DNA TGTGCCACGCACAACACAGGGAACACTGAAGCTCTCTTT.

The chain is built from TRBV6-5 and TRBJ1-2; D may be TRBD1 (6 bases). The CDR3 has 14 amino acids. Germline V gene data show CDR1 as MNHEY and CDR2 as SVGAGI. Trimming stripped 5 bases from V and 4 bases from J, with 14 bases between. The CDR3 spells CASSQGGVGYGYTF. The CDR3 region has the DNA TGTGCCAGCAGTCAAGGGGGAGTTGGCTATGGCTACACCTTC.

The V call is TRBV7-2, the J call TRBJ2-3; D uncertain. Germline lookup yields CDR1 SGHTA and CDR2 FQGNSA. This CDR3 comprises 14 residues. V was trimmed by 5 bases and J by 2 bases, leaving 11 bases between them. As DNA, the CDR3 is TGTGCCAGCAGCCCCCAGCCCGACACAGATACGCAGTATTTT. Amino acid sequence: CASSPQPDTDTQYF.

This clonotype has at least ten counts. V is TRBV29-1 and J is TRBJ1-1, with D possibly matching TRBD1 (5 bases). This CDR3 spans 12 amino acids. Germline CDR1 and CDR2: SQVTM and ANQGSEA. Trimming cost V 4 bases and J 0 bases, with 6 bases left between them. In DNA, the CDR3 is TGCAGCGTTGGGGGCATGAACACTGAAGCTTTCTTT. Its protein is CSVGGMNTEAFF.

This clonotype was counted at least ten times. The rearrangement uses TRBV10-3 and TRBJ2-6; D perhaps matches TRBD2 (5 bases). V lost 8 bases to trimming and J lost 4 bases, with 12 bases between them. CDR3 length: 14 residues. The germline CDR1 and CDR2 sequences are ENHRY and SYGVKD. The CDR3 here is CAIGSGMGANVLTF. The CDR3 coding sequence is TGTGCCATCGGCTCGGGGATGGGGGCCAACGTCCTGACTTTC.

This clonotype was found a few times. The chain uses TRBV7-2 and TRBJ2-7, with TRBD1 matching 9 bases. J lost 1 base, V lost 8 bases, and 9 bases had no gene match. The length of the CDR3 is 15 residues. In germline, CDR1 is SGHTA, CDR2 FQGNSA. CDR3 nucleotides: TGTGCCAGCTCCGAACCGGACAGGGGATCCTACGAGCAGTACTTC. Translated, it gives CASSEPDRGSYEQYF. The full variable domain, with the rest looked up from reference TRBV7-2 and TRBJ2-7, is GAGVSQSPSNKVTEKGKDVELRCDPISGHTALYWYRQSLGQGLEFLIYFQGNSAPDKSGLPSDRFSAERTGGSVSTLTIQRTQQEDSAVYLCASSEPDRGSYEQYFGPGTRLTVT.

About this clonotype itself: One end of the junction fails to match germline, which may point to a read error. The V call is TRBV12-3 or TRBV12-4, the J call TRBJ2-5; 8 bases line up with TRBD1. CDR3 length: 15 amino acids. The DNA for the CDR3 is TGTGCCAGCAGCGCCCCCGACAGGGGCCGGGAGACCCAGTGCTTC. As protein: CASSAPDRGRETQCF.

In its sample, this clonotype was seen many times. The rearrangement links TRBV19 to TRBJ1-1; D is perhaps TRBD1 (6 bases). Per germline, CDR1 LNHDA and CDR2 SQIVND (reference sequence). The CDR3 extends over 14 amino acids. V was trimmed by 5 bases and J by 0 bases, leaving 10 bases between them. The DNA for the CDR3 is TGTGCCAGTAGTGAGGGGGGCGTGAACACTGAAGCTTTCTTT. Translating gives CASSEGGVNTEAFF.

The V call is TRBV6-1, the J call TRBJ2-7, with TRBD1 identical over 9 bases. This CDR3 is 14 amino acids long. The V gene's germline CDR1 is MNHNS and CDR2 SASEGT. Losses at the gene ends were 9 bases for V and 5 bases for J; bases not matched to a gene: 11. CDR3 sequence reads: CASSGTGIFHEQYF. Written as DNA, the CDR3 is TGTGCCAGTTCCGGGACAGGGATTTTCCACGAGCAGTACTTC.

This clonotype came up a few times. Possible read error: a much larger clone is one base away. The J gene is TRBJ1-2, the V gene TRBV9; possible D gene TRBD1, 6 bases. This CDR3 has 14 amino acids. Trimming left V 0 bases short and J 6 bases short, with 12 bases between. Germline V gene lookup returns CDR1 SGDLS and CDR2 YYNGEE. The CDR3 loop reads CASSVDPGAHGYTF. CDR3 bases: TGTGCCAGCAGCGTAGATCCAGGGGCCCATGGCTACACCTTC.

The rearrangement joins TRBV10-2 to TRBJ1-2, with TRBD1 matching 7 bases. Germline V lookup: CDR1 WSHSY, CDR2 SAAADI. The CDR3 sequence is 13 residues long. Trimming at V came to 8 bases and at J to 2 bases, leaving 5 bases not matched to a gene. The CDR3 loop reads CASGETGNYGYTF. The CDR3 nucleotides read TGCGCCAGCGGGGAGACAGGGAACTATGGCTACACCTTC.

V gene TRBV20-1 combines with J gene TRBJ2-3; the D call may be TRBD1 or TRBD2 (5 bases each). Trimming shortened V by 6 bases and J by 1 base, and 11 bases separated the two germline ends. Germline V lookup: CDR1 DFQATT, CDR2 SNEGSKA (reference sequence). CDR3 size: 13 residues. The CDR3: CSATRGGTDTQYF. CDR3 nucleotides: TGCAGTGCCACAAGGGGAGGCACAGATACGCAGTATTTT.

This clonotype has ten or more counts. A read error may produce the germline difference seen at one junction end. The chain carries TRBV20-1 and TRBJ1-1, with 10 bases aligning to TRBD1. The CDR3 has 12 amino acids. Germline V gene sequence: CDR1 DFQATT, CDR2 SNEGSKA (reference sequence). The CDR3 nucleotides are TGCAGCGCTAGGACAGGGGGCACTGAAGCTTTCTTT. It encodes CSARTGGTEAFF.

In this sample, this clonotype turned up many times. At one of its ends the junction is not consistent with the germline gene, which may arise from a read error. The chain recombines TRBV5-1 with TRBJ2-7; no firm D call. Germline CDR1 SGHRS, CDR2 YFSETQ. The CDR3 runs 12 residues. CDR3 residues: CASSSVWYEQYF. In DNA form, the CDR3 reads TGTGCCAGCAGCTCCGTGTGGTACGAGCAGTACTTC.

This clonotype was observed many times. The V gene is TRBV12-3 or TRBV12-4, the J gene TRBJ1-1; 9 bases map to TRBD1. This CDR3 region has 18 residues. The junction had 17 bases not matched to a gene; V was cut back by 5 bases and J by 4 bases. For the CDR3, the DNA is TGTGCCAGCAGTGAGGAGGCGTTAACAGGGGGCGCGGGCACTGAAGCTTTCTTT. Its protein product is CASSEEALTGGAGTEAFF.

Turning to this clonotype: The CDR3 carries no conserved terminal phenylalanine or tryptophan, so it likely arises from a read error. The limits of the CDR3 on the DNA are not certain, so only TCRdb's listed CDR3 is given. V gene TRBV7-6 combines with J gene TRBJ1-6. The CDR3 extends over 8 residues, inclusive of both ends. CDR1 is SGHVS and CDR2 is FNYEAQ in the germline V gene. Here the CDR3 reads CASSLELR.